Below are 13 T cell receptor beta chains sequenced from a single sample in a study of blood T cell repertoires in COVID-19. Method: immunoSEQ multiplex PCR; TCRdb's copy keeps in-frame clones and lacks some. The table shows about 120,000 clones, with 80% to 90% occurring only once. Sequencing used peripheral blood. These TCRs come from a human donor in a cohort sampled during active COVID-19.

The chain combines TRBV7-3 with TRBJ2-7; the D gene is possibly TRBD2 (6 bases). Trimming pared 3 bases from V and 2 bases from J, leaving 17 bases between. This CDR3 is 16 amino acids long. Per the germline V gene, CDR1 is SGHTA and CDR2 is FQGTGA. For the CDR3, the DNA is TGTGCCAGCAGCTTTCTTAAGGGGCGGGATGCCTACGAGCAGTACTTC. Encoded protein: CASSFLKGRDAYEQYF.

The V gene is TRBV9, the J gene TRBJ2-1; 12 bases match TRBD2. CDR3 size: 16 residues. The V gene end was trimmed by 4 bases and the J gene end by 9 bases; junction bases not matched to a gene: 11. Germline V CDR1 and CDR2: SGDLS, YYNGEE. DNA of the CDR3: TGTGCCAGCAGCACGGGACTAGCGGGCGCTCGGGGTGAGCAGTTCTTC. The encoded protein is CASSTGLAGARGEQFF.

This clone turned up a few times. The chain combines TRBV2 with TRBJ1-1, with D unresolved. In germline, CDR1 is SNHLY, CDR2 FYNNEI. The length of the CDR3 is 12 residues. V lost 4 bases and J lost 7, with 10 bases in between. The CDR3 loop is CASSADRVEAFF. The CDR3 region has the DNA TGTGCCAGCAGTGCTGACCGGGTTGAAGCTTTCTTT.

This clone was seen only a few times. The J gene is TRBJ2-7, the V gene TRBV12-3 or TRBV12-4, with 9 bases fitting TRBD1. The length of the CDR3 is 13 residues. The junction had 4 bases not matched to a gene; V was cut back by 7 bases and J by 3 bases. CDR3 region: CASTPGQGYEQYF. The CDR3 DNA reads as TGTGCCAGCACCCCGGGACAGGGCTACGAGCAGTACTTC.

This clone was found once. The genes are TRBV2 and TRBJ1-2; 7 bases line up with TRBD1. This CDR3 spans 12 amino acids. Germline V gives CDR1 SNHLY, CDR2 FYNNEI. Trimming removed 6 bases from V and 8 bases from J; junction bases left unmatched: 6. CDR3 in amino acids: CASRIGGEGYTF. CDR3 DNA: TGTGCCAGCAGGATAGGGGGCGAAGGCTACACCTTC.

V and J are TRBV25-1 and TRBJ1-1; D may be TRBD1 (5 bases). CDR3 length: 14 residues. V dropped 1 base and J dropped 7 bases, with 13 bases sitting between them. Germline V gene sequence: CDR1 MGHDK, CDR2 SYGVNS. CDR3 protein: CASSESGFPGEAFF. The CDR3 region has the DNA TGTGCCAGCAGTGAATCAGGGTTTCCTGGTGAAGCTTTCTTT.

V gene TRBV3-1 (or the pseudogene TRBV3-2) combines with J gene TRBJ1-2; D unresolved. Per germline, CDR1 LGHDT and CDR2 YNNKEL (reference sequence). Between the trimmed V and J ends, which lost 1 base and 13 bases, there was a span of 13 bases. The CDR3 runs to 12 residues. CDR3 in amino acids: CASSQGARSCTF. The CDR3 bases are TGTGCCAGCAGCCAAGGTGCGAGGTCTTGCACCTTC.

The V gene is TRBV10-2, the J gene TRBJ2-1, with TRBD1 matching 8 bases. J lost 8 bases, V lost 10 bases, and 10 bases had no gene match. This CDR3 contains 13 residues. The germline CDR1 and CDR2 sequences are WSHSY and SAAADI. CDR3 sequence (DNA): TGCGCCACCAGAAATCGACAGGGGCATGAGCAGTTCTTC. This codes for CATRNRQGHEQFF.

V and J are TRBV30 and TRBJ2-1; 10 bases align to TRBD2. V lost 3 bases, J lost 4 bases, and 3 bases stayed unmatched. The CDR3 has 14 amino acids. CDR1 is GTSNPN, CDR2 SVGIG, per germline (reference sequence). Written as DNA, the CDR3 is TGTGCCTGGAGAAAACTAGCGGGATACAATGAGCAGTTCTTC. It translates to CAWRKLAGYNEQFF.

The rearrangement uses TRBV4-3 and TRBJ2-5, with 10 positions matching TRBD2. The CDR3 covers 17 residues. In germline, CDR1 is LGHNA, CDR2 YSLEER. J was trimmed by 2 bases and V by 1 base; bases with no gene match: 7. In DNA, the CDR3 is TGCGCCAGCAGCCAAGGCGGAGGACTAGCGGCTCAAGAGACCCAGTACTTC. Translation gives CASSQGGGLAAQETQYF.

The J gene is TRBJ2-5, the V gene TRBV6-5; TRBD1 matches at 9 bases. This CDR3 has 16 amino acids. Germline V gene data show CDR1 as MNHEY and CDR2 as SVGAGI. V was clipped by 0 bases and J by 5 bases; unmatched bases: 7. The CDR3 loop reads CASSYSPGQGGETQYF. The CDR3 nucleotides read TGTGCCAGCAGTTACTCACCGGGACAGGGCGGTGAGACCCAGTACTTC.

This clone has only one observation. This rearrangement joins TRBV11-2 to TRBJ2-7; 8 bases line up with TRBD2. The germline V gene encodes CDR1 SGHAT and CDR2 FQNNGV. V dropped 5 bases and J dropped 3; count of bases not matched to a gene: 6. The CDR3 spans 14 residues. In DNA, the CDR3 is TGTGCCAGCAGCACCACCGGGAGGGTCTACGAGCAGTACTTC. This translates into CASSTTGRVYEQYF.

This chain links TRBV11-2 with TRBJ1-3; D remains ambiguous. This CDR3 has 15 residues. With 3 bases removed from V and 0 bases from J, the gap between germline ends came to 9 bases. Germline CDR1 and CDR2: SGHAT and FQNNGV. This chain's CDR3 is CASSLGGNSGNTIYF. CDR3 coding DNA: TGTGCCAGCAGCTTGGGAGGGAACTCTGGAAACACCATATATTTT.